Shown below are 10 T cell receptor beta chains from a single sample sequenced in a study of T cells in Graves' hyperthyroidism and ophthalmopathy. TCR beta CDR3 region amplification was performed from RNA transcripts. RT-PCR in the first round (using the HTBI primer set) targeted the TCR CDR3. One entry per CDR3 protein results from TCRdb running MiXCR on the multiplex PCR reads. The sample consists of about 400,000 distinct CDR3 sequences, approximately 14% of them appearing once. Sequenced input: blood. These receptors were collected from a woman between 18 and 30 years old with Graves' hyperthyroidism.

This clonotype was found many times. V usage is TRBV28 and J usage is TRBJ2-7; 11 bases agree with TRBD2. Germline V gene sequence: CDR1 MDHEN, CDR2 SYDVKM. V dropped 4 bases and J dropped 5; count of bases not matched to a gene: 10. The CDR3 runs 16 residues. The CDR3 spells CASSSLAGVTFHEQYF. CDR3 in DNA: TGTGCCAGCAGTTCACTAGCGGGAGTTACGTTCCACGAGCAGTACTTC.

In this sample, this clonotype turned up many times. This chain uses TRBV11-2 with TRBJ2-1; TRBD2 aligns across 8 bases. The ends lost 1 base at V and 4 bases at J; junction bases unmatched: 6. The CDR3 sequence is 16 residues long. Germline CDR1 SGHAT, CDR2 FQNNGV. CDR3 sequence (DNA): TGTGCCAGCAGCTTAGCCGCGGGAGGCCGTTACAATGAGCAGTTCTTC. It encodes CASSLAAGGRYNEQFF.

This chain uses TRBV10-3 with TRBJ1-4; D is unresolved. The CDR3 length is 13 residues. The V gene's germline CDR1 is ENHRY and CDR2 SYGVKD. V lost 2 bases to trimming and J lost 12 bases, with 13 bases between them. CDR3 protein: CAISERRSEELFF. In DNA form, the CDR3 reads TGTGCCATCAGTGAGCGGAGGTCCGAGGAACTGTTTTTT.

This clonotype was seen more than once but under ten times. This rearrangement joins TRBV6-5 to TRBJ2-1; 8 nucleotides agree with TRBD1. In germline, CDR1 is MNHEY, CDR2 SVGAGI. The CDR3 has 14 amino acids. The junction had 5 bases not matched to a gene; V was cut back by 2 bases and J by 8 bases. The CDR3 DNA reads as TGTGCCAGCAGTTACGGACAGGGTCGGGATGAGCAGTTCTTC. The encoded protein is CASSYGQGRDEQFF.

This clonotype was recorded at least ten times. This chain uses TRBV6-1 with TRBJ2-3; 13 bases agree with TRBD2. Germline-derived CDR1 and CDR2 are MNHNS and SASEGT. V shed 8 bases, J shed 5 bases, and the junction held 7 bases outside the gene matches. The CDR3 length is 15 residues. The CDR3 loop is CASEGLAGVRDTQYF. Written as DNA, the CDR3 is TGTGCCAGCGAAGGACTAGCGGGAGTAAGAGATACGCAGTATTTT.

In its sample, this clonotype was seen many times. The V and J genes are TRBV5-1 and TRBJ2-7; D is unresolved. The CDR3 has 13 residues. Trimming shortened V by 1 base and J by 6 bases, and 11 bases separated the two germline ends. The germline V gene encodes CDR1 SGHRS and CDR2 YFSETQ. The DNA for the CDR3 is TGCGCCAGCAGCTTGCTCACAGCAGGCGAGCAGTACTTC. Translation: CASSLLTAGEQYF. Looking up the rest from reference TRBV5-1 and TRBJ2-7 gives the full variable domain: KAGVTQTPRYLIKTRGQQVTLSCSPISGHRSVSWYQQTPGQGLQFLFEYFSETQRNKGNFPGRFSGRQFSNSRSEMNVSTLELGDSALYLCASSLLTAGEQYFGPGTRLTVT.

This clonotype was counted many times. The CDR3 nucleotides are TGTGCCAGCAGCCCCGGACTAGCGGGATTCACAGATACGCAGTATTTT. Translation: CASSPGLAGFTDTQYF. The rearrangement joins TRBV14 to TRBJ2-3, with TRBD2 matching 12 bases. Per germline, CDR1 SGHDN and CDR2 FVKESK. This CDR3 contains 16 residues. The V segment lost 4 bases and the J segment 2 bases; nucleotides outside the gene matches: 4.

This chain connects TRBV27 to TRBJ1-1, with D possibly matching TRBD1 (6 bases). V lost 2 bases and J lost 5, with 15 bases in between. From germline, CDR1 is MNHEY and CDR2 SMNVEV (reference sequence). The CDR3 covers 15 residues. The CDR3 loop is CASSLDRRGATEAFF. For the CDR3, the DNA is TGTGCCAGCAGTTTAGATAGAAGGGGGGCTACTGAAGCTTTCTTT.

This clonotype has ten or more counts. The rearrangement joins TRBV20-1 to TRBJ2-5; TRBD2 aligns across 7 bases. The junction had 8 bases not matched to a gene; V was cut back by 5 bases and J by 2 bases. Per the germline V gene, CDR1 is DFQATT and CDR2 is SNEGSKA (reference sequence). CDR3 length: 14 amino acids. The chain's CDR3 is CSARRGEGQETQYF. The CDR3 DNA sequence: TGCAGTGCTCGACGGGGGGAGGGACAAGAGACCCAGTACTTC.

This clonotype occurred a few times. V usage is TRBV28 and J usage is TRBJ2-6, with unresolved D. Trimming took 8 bases from V and 0 from J, leaving 8 bases between them. Germline assignment: CDR1 MDHEN and CDR2 SYDVKM. This CDR3 is 14 amino acids long. The CDR3 DNA follows: TGTGCCAGCTCAGTCCGCTCTGGGGCCAACGTCCTGACTTTC. This sequence encodes CASSVRSGANVLTF.